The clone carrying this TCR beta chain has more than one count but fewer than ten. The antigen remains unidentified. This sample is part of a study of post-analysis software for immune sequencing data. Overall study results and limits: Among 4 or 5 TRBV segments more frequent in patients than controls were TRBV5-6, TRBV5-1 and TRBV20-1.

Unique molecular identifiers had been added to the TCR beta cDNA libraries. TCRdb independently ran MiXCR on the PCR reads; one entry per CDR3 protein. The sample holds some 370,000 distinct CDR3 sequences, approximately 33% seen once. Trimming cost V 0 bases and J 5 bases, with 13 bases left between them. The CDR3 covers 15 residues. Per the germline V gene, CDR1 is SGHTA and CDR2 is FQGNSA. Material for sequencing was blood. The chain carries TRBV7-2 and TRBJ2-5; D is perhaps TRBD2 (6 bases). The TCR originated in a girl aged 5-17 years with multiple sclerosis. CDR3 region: CASSLAYVGGETQYF. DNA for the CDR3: TGTGCCAGCAGCTTAGCATACGTTGGGGGGGAGACCCAGTACTTC.